This T cell receptor beta chain was recovered during a study of CD8 T cells in ankylosing spondylitis. Study-level points and caveats: A subset of motif variants has previously been described in the synovial fluid and blood of reactive arthritis. Ankylosing spondylitis blood appeared to carry a characteristic TCR beta motif of several highly homologous variants.

TCRdb called the 5' RACE reads again in MiXCR, with one record for every CDR3 protein. The repertoire includes approximately 240,000 distinct CDR3 sequences, roughly a quarter of them detected once, and 0.61% sits in the top ten. The V end lost 3 bases, the J end lost 6 bases, and 13 bases lay between the germline ends. The CDR3 has 13 residues. Germline-derived CDR1 and CDR2 are DFQATT and SNEGSKA (reference sequence). This clonotype was counted ten times or more. What it binds is unknown. This chain joins TRBV20-1 and TRBJ2-3, with D unresolved. The TCR originated in a male donor with ankylosing spondylitis or in good health (not recorded which). Source material: blood, either unsorted or a sorted T cell fraction (not recorded which). Written as DNA, the CDR3 is TGCAGTGCTAGCTGGCCGTTTACCGATACGCAGTATTTT. Encoded protein: CSASWPFTDTQYF.